This T cell receptor (beta chain) was identified during a study of identical twins (dated by TCRdb to about 2016). Context from the whole study: TCR alpha and beta repertoires from monozygotic twins, unrelated adults of various ages and cord blood were deep-sequenced to test whether fetal clonotypes persist. To rule out contamination, replicate twin experiments were performed at different times with different library preparation protocols. The paper as a whole reports these results and caveats: A weaker excess of twin sharing was found in beta out-of-frame sequences because the signal-to-noise ratio was lowered by fewer shared sequences. Because the same donors could not be followed over many years, conclusions were based on cross-sectional statistical analysis. Abundant cord blood beta clonotypes had fewer insertions, young adult naive repertoires showed a similar but weaker trend, and memory repertoires showed no such trend. In monozygotic twins, recombination models systematically underestimated out-of-frame TCR alpha sharing, but the models matched the sharing seen between unrelated individuals. Zero-insertion analyses could be partly confounded by invariant T cells such as MAIT and iNKT, though diverse VJ usage argued against such confounding for most clonotypes. Compared with coincidental sharing between unrelated individuals, an excess of low generation-probability sequences was observed among out-of-frame TCR alpha sequences shared between twins.

V loses 0 bases at its end and J loses 11 bases; junction bases beyond the gene matches: 17. CDR1 is given as MNHEY and CDR2 as SMNVEV, both from the germline V gene (reference sequence). The cysteine opens and the phenylalanine closes a CDR3 of 17 amino acids. Just CDR3 DNA is preserved here, 51 bases in frame from base 1. Every donor in the study was a healthy Caucasian. Three pairs of female monozygotic twins, all aged about 18 to 30 years, were included in the twin cohort. Positive isolation kits from Invitrogen were used to isolate CD4+ and CD8+ T cell populations. A word on this clonotype: No cognate antigen has been identified for it. No base qualities exist here, and no much larger clone lies one base off it.

Receptor libraries were prepared by 5' RACE. Sequencing was performed on an Illumina HiSeq 2000. A universal primer binding site was introduced by template switching, and a unique molecular identifier was present in the final cDNA, enabling accurate counting of TCR cDNA molecules. Specific primers in the conserved constant-segment region were used to synthesize first-strand cDNA for TCR alpha and beta chains. To control for contamination, each cDNA library was double barcoded with a SMART-Mk sample barcode plus Illumina barcodes. TruSeq adapter sequences and Illumina sample barcodes were added in two successive PCR steps. The Illumina HiSeq platform was used with custom primers to sequence TCR alpha and beta cDNA libraries. Per the source publication's procedure: Unique molecular identifiers were extracted from raw reads with MiGEC, and CDR3 positions were determined with MiXCR. Recombination models were inferred per individual with the repgenHMM and IGoR tools using an EM algorithm. The analysis of shared clonotypes was done with the tcR package in R, with sharing normalized by the product of cloneset sizes. To study raw recombination free of thymic and clonal selection effects, out-of-frame nonproductive sequences were analyzed. In TCRdb, the public reads were trimmed at Q25 with fastp and aligned with MiXCR, with productive beta chains retained. One record per CDR3 amino acid sequence lists the most common genes and DNA. The V and J calls reflect TCRdb's pipeline rather than the authors' work. The sample includes about 330,000 distinct CDR3 sequences, with roughly an eighth observed a single time. The ten largest clones represent around 7.8% of the sample.

These data also formed part of another study, on yellow fever vaccine responses in identical twins. As that second paper reports: The authors reported that the T cell response to vaccination in identical twins appeared partly convergent and partly personalized. In identical twins, the study followed T cell clones that responded to the vaccine with precision.

This clonotype originated in a woman in her late teens or twenties in good health. The V and J genes are TRBV27 and TRBJ2-3; 7 bases in the middle match TRBD2. Sequenced: CD8+ T cells sorted from blood. For the CDR3, the sequence is CASSLSAVAGPHGGQYF. The nucleotide sequence is TGTGCCAGCAGTTTATCCGCGGTAGCGGGCCCACACGGAGGGCAGTATTTT.